Listed here are 9 T cell receptor beta chains from one sample, sequenced in a study of T cell changes during pregnancy in multiple sclerosis (dated by TCRdb to the late 2010s). Libraries came from the immunoSEQ multiplex PCR assay. TCRdb limited this immuneACCESS table to in-frame rearrangements with V and J called. A share of clones is missing; checked studies link under half to unresolved V genes, and the rest is unexplained. Within this sample are roughly 25,000 clones, with 89% of them counted one time only. The top ten constitute around 17% of the sample. Sequenced here: CD8+ T cells from peripheral blood mononuclear cells, sampled in the second trimester of pregnancy. The receptors were gathered from a female donor with multiple sclerosis, enrolled in a pregnancy study.

The V gene is TRBV27, the J gene TRBJ1-2; D gene unclear. The CDR3 spans 14 residues. Trimming shortened V by 6 bases and J by 8 bases, and 19 bases separated the two germline ends. Germline CDR1 is MNHEY and CDR2 is SMNVEV (reference sequence). This chain's CDR3 is CASRAGNTQEGYTF. DNA of the CDR3: TGTGCCAGCAGGGCCGGGAACACCCAAGAAGGCTACACCTTC.

This chain links TRBV7-6 with TRBJ2-6; 7 bases map to TRBD1. This CDR3 spans 17 amino acids. The trim removed 5 bases at V and 0 bases at J, leaving 7 bases unmatched. Germline CDR1 SGHVS, CDR2 FNYEAQ. The CDR3 sequence is CASSPGQVFSGANVLTF. In nucleotides, the CDR3 is TGTGCCAGCAGCCCCGGACAGGTATTCTCTGGGGCCAACGTCCTGACTTTC. The full variable domain, with the rest looked up from reference TRBV7-6 and TRBJ2-6, is GAGVSQSPRYKVTKRGQDVALRCDPISGHVSLYWYRQALGQGPEFLTYFNYEAQQDKSGLPNDRFSAERPEGSISTLTIQRTEQRDSAMYRCASSPGQVFSGANVLTFGAGSRLTVL.

The chain has TRBV7-2 and TRBJ2-1; D is ambiguous. V lost 5 bases and J lost 4, with 15 bases in between. Germline values: CDR1 SGHTA, CDR2 FQGNSA. CDR3 size: 15 residues. The CDR3 here is CASSLVAFRYNEQFF. CDR3 in DNA: TGTGCCAGCAGCCTCGTAGCATTCCGGTACAATGAGCAGTTCTTC.

The CDR3 DNA reads TGTGCCAGCAGCGACGGACAGGGCCTGGGCGAGCAGTACTTC. Its protein is CASSDGQGLGEQYF. This rearrangement joins TRBV13 to TRBJ2-7, with 8 bases that match TRBD1. V gave up 5 bases and J gave up 6 bases; unmatched junction bases: 9. Per germline, CDR1 PRHDT and CDR2 FYEKMQ (reference sequence). The CDR3 loop spans 14 amino acids.

This sequence joins TRBV7-3 and TRBJ2-3; a possible D gene is TRBD1 (6 bases). Germline assignment: CDR1 SGHTA and CDR2 FQGTGA. The V gene lost 1 base and the J gene lost 1 base, with 9 bases spanning the gap. The CDR3 has 15 residues. The CDR3 DNA follows: TGTGCCAGCAGCTTAAGTGAGGGGGGCACAGATACGCAGTATTTT. This gives the protein CASSLSEGGTDTQYF.

The chain couples TRBV15 to TRBJ2-7; a possible D gene is TRBD1 (5 bases). The CDR3 covers 14 residues. V dropped 4 bases and J dropped 1 base, with 11 bases sitting between them. Germline CDR1 reads LNHNV; CDR2 reads YYDKDF (reference sequence). Here the CDR3 DNA reads TGTGCCACCAGCATGAGACAGAATTCCTACGAGCAGTACTTC. This encodes CATSMRQNSYEQYF.

V and J are TRBV27 and TRBJ2-7, with 7 positions matching TRBD2. The length of the CDR3 is 14 residues. V lost 0 bases to trimming and J lost 3 bases; unmatched junction nucleotides: 2. CDR1 is MNHEY and CDR2 is SMNVEV in the germline V gene (reference sequence). CDR3 DNA: TGTGCCAGCAGTTTATCGGGACTAATCTACGAGCAGTACTTC. Translation gives CASSLSGLIYEQYF.

V gene TRBV19 combines with J gene TRBJ2-7; D may be TRBD2 (5 bases). The germline gives CDR1 LNHDA, CDR2 SQIVND (reference sequence). CDR3 length: 17 residues. Trimming shortened V by 5 bases and J by 1 base, and 21 bases separated the two germline ends. The CDR3 here is CASSPHDGGVFSYEQYF. The DNA for the CDR3 is TGTGCCAGTAGTCCCCACGATGGAGGAGTTTTTTCCTACGAGCAGTACTTC.

This chain joins TRBV6-4 and TRBJ2-2, with D possibly TRBD1 on 5 matching bases. This CDR3 spans 15 amino acids. V shed 0 bases and J shed 3 bases, with 8 bases lying between them. In germline, CDR1 is MRHNA, CDR2 SNTAGT. The CDR3 spells CASSDSAGYTGELFF. For the CDR3, the DNA is TGTGCCAGCAGTGACTCAGCAGGGTACACCGGGGAGCTGTTTTTT.